The table lists the clone carrying this T cell receptor beta chain with a count of one. Enrollment of patients from Seattle took place during active infection, with longitudinal follow-up. The junction had 7 bases not matched to a gene; V was cut back by 2 bases and J by 3 bases. This CDR3 spans 16 amino acids. The germline gives CDR1 SGHTA, CDR2 FQGNSA. Original data processing: Amplified reference gene primers provided the basis for estimating nucleated cell counts. Profiling relied on immunoSEQ multiplex PCR, and the TCRdb table lists in-frame clones only, not all of them. V and J calls and clone size are given by that table; D and trimming were obtained from the DNA. The sample has 330,000 or so clones; roughly 87% are singletons. The sample is drawn from a study of blood T cell repertoires in COVID-19. Study-level background: Acute and convalescent COVID-19 samples came from the United States, Italy and Spain. T cells, B-cell-depleted T cells, or PBMCs provided the cDNA or gDNA that served as material.

Sequenced: peripheral blood. V gene TRBV7-2 combines with J gene TRBJ2-3; 8 nucleotides line up with TRBD1. This sequence originates from a man younger than 45 with COVID-19, enrolled during active disease. CDR3 residues: CASSLMTGALTDTQYF. In DNA form, the CDR3 reads TGTGCCAGCAGCTTAATGACAGGGGCCCTAACAGATACGCAGTATTTT.